The rows below give T cell receptor beta chains drawn from one sample of a study of shared clonotypes between healthy human individuals. TCRdb's table, derived via immunoSEQ multiplex PCR, lists solely in-frame clones and lacks some. The sample yields about 2.4 million clones, under 95% seen once. The sequenced sample was naive CD4+ T cells from PBMCs. The receptors shown here come from a man aged 18 to 30 in good health. Some clones in this sample may be carry-over from other donors' samples. Both conserved end residues are part of each CDR3. D genes are given only for firm matches. The size field is filled for only some rows; it gives once, few, many or a size class.

D gene | J gene | CDR3 length | clone size | V gene | CDR3 DNA | CDR3 protein
NA | TRBJ1-1 | 15 | NA | TRBV29-1 | TGCAGCGTTGAAAGCGGGCGGGGGCCTAACACTGAAGCTTTCTTT | CSVESGRGPNTEAFF
NA | TRBJ2-1 | 13 | NA | TRBV7-9 | TGTGCCAGCAGCTTAAGTAGGGGGAATGAGCAGTTCTTC | CASSLSRGNEQFF
NA | TRBJ2-2 | 16 | once | TRBV18 | TGTGCCAGCTCACCGACCGGGGCGATGAACACCGGGGAGCTGTTTTTT | CASSPTGAMNTGELFF
TRBD1 | TRBJ1-1 | 14 | NA | TRBV18 | TGTGCCAGCACCAATCGACAGGGGAACACTGAAGCTTTCTTT | CASTNRQGNTEAFF
NA | TRBJ2-2 | 18 | NA | TRBV7-9 | TGTGCCAGCAGTCGGGACAAATCGACCCAATCTCCCACCGGGGAGCTGTTTTTT | CASSRDKSTQSPTGELFF
NA | TRBJ2-2 | 15 | NA | TRBV7-2 | TGTGCCAGCAACCCACTAGGGGCGACCGCCGGGGAGCTGTTTTTT | CASNPLGATAGELFF
NA | TRBJ1-5 | 14 | NA | TRBV9 | TGTGCCAGCAGCGCATCAGATAGCAATCAGCCCCAGCATTTT | CASSASDSNQPQHF
NA | TRBJ1-2 | 14 | NA | TRBV5-1 | TGCGCCAGCAGCTTGGCCGGGAAAGGGGATGGCTACACCTTC | CASSLAGKGDGYTF
TRBD1 | TRBJ1-4 | 15 | NA | TRBV5-1 | TGCGCCAGCAGCGAGACAGGGGCCTACGACCAAAAACTGTTTTTT | CASSETGAYDQKLFF
NA | TRBJ2-7 | 12 | NA | TRBV9 | TGTGCCAGCAGCCAGTCCGGAGGGGAACAGTACTTC | CASSQSGGEQYF
NA | TRBJ2-7 | 15 | NA | TRBV27 | TGTGCCAGCAGCTTAACAGGGTTAAACTCCTACGAGCAGTACTTC | CASSLTGLNSYEQYF
TRBD1 | TRBJ2-1 | 16 | NA | TRBV6-1 | TGTGCCAGCAGTGAAGCGAGGGGACAGTCCTACAATGAGCAGTTCTTC | CASSEARGQSYNEQFF
TRBD2 | TRBJ2-1 | 18 | NA | TRBV19 | TGTGCCAGTAGTTATTCCCCTCTAAGTCTAGCGGGAGGCAATGAGCAGTTCTTC | CASSYSPLSLAGGNEQFF
NA | TRBJ1-4 | 15 | NA | TRBV7-9 | TGTGCCAGCAGCTTAGGACAAGCAACTAATGAAAAACTGTTTTTT | CASSLGQATNEKLFF
NA | TRBJ2-7 | 13 | NA | TRBV2 | TGTGCCAGCAGTGGTCAGCAGCCCTACGAGCAGTACTTC | CASSGQQPYEQYF
NA | TRBJ2-7 | 12 | NA | TRBV5-4 | TGTGCCAGCAGCTTGGCGACGGGGGAATTATACTTC | CASSLATGELYF